These T cell receptor beta chains were read from a single sample in a study of shared clonotypes between healthy human individuals. TCRdb keeps only in-frame clones here, not all; method: immunoSEQ multiplex PCR. The repertoire holds 1,500,000 or so clones, around 98.5% seen once, with approximately 0.38% in the top ten. Source material: naive CD4+ T cells sorted from blood. The receptors come from a man aged 25 to 45 in good health. The CDR3 runs from the conserved cysteine through the conserved F or W. The D gene is left open where the match is weak. Some rows have no size entry. The others give once, few or many, or a class for an expanded clone.

d_call j_call clone_size v_call cdr3_aa cdr3_nt
TRBD1 TRBJ1-1 once TRBV7-9 CASSRQGNTEAFF TGTGCCAGCAGCCGACAGGGGAACACTGAAGCTTTCTTT
TRBD1 TRBJ1-2 NA TRBV5-1 CASSSTGVGGYTF TGCGCCAGCAGCTCAACAGGGGTGGGCGGCTACACCTTC
NA TRBJ2-5 NA TRBV18 CASTRQQETQYF TGTGCCAGCACCCGACAGCAAGAGACCCAGTACTTC
NA TRBJ1-1 NA TRBV5-6 CASSLVRGTEAFF TGTGCCAGCAGCTTGGTACGTGGCACTGAAGCTTTCTTT
TRBD2 TRBJ2-7 NA TRBV6-1 CASSDGLAVSYEQYF TGTGCCAGCAGTGATGGACTAGCGGTTTCCTACGAGCAGTACTTC
TRBD2 TRBJ2-1 NA TRBV19 CASSITSGRFYNEQFF TGTGCCAGTAGTATCACTAGCGGGAGGTTTTACAATGAGCAGTTCTTC
TRBD1 TRBJ1-1 NA TRBV5-1 CASSSPEVPGQGHPMNTEAFF TGCGCCAGCAGCTCACCCGAGGTCCCGGGACAGGGCCATCCTATGAACACTGAAGCTTTCTTT
NA TRBJ2-7 NA TRBV7-9 CASSLAYEGMDEQYF TGTGCCAGCAGCTTAGCTTACGAAGGCATGGACGAGCAGTACTTC
NA TRBJ2-7 NA TRBV28 CASSSAGISYEQYF TGTGCCAGCAGTTCAGCCGGGATCTCCTACGAGCAGTACTTC
NA TRBJ2-7 NA TRBV7-6 CASSRANGGRGGYEQYF TGTGCCAGCAGCCGAGCTAACGGCGGGAGAGGGGGCTACGAGCAGTACTTC
NA TRBJ1-1 NA TRBV7-9 CASSLSPGSLDQEAFF TGTGCCAGCAGCCTCTCGCCCGGGAGTTTGGACCAAGAAGCTTTCTTT
TRBD2 TRBJ2-7 NA TRBV11-2 CASSQTSGTLPFEQYF TGTGCCAGCTCCCAGACTAGCGGGACTCTTCCCTTCGAGCAGTACTTC
TRBD2 TRBJ2-1 NA TRBV10-3 CAITGGDYNEQFF TGTGCCATCACGGGGGGGGATTACAATGAGCAGTTCTTC
NA TRBJ1-1 NA TRBV29-1 CSVEKGLGSGAFF TGCAGCGTTGAGAAGGGTTTGGGGTCGGGAGCTTTCTTT
NA TRBJ1-1 NA TRBV5-4 CASSPGLGQGNTEAFF TGTGCCAGCAGCCCTGGGTTGGGGCAGGGGAACACTGAAGCTTTCTTT
NA TRBJ1-1 NA TRBV4-1 CASSQDRRENTEAFF TGCGCCAGCAGCCAAGATCGGAGGGAGAACACTGAAGCTTTCTTT
NA TRBJ2-6 NA TRBV9 CASSVDPSSGANVLTF TGTGCCAGCAGCGTAGATCCCAGCTCTGGGGCCAACGTCCTGACTTTC
TRBD1 TRBJ1-2 NA TRBV6-1 CASVSARGYYGYTF TGTGCCAGCGTGAGTGCCAGGGGGTACTATGGCTACACCTTC
TRBD2 TRBJ2-1 once TRBV5-1 CASSFLAGVGGDNEQFF TGCGCCAGCAGCTTCCTAGCGGGAGTAGGTGGAGACAATGAGCAGTTCTTC
NA TRBJ1-3 once TRBV18 CASSPKLGNSGNTIYF TGTGCCAGCTCACCGAAGTTAGGAAACTCTGGAAACACCATATATTTT
NA TRBJ2-7 NA TRBV6-1 CASRTGDYEQYF TGTGCCAGCAGGACTGGAGACTACGAGCAGTACTTC
TRBD1 TRBJ1-4 NA TRBV18 CASSQDRGPGEKLFF TGTGCCAGCTCACAGGACAGGGGCCCGGGGGAAAAACTGTTTTTT
TRBD2 TRBJ2-5 NA TRBV5-1 CASNSGRAGKETQYF TGCGCCAGCAATAGCGGGAGGGCCGGGAAAGAGACCCAGTACTTC
NA TRBJ1-5 NA TRBV27 CASSLKGWDNQPQHF TGTGCCAGCAGTTTAAAGGGCTGGGACAATCAGCCCCAGCATTTT
TRBD1 TRBJ2-1 NA TRBV4-1 CASSHRDSQTSYNEQFF TGCGCCAGCAGCCACAGGGACAGCCAAACCTCTTACAATGAGCAGTTCTTC
NA TRBJ2-3 NA TRBV18 CASSPNRGRSDTQYF TGTGCCAGCTCACCGAACCGGGGGCGGTCAGATACGCAGTATTTT
NA TRBJ1-1 NA TRBV28 CASSPARQGPTEAFF TGTGCCAGCAGTCCCGCCCGACAAGGGCCCACTGAAGCTTTCTTT
NA TRBJ2-2 NA TRBV7-2 CASSPRRIPNTGELFF TGTGCCAGCAGCCCTCGCCGGATACCGAACACCGGGGAGCTGTTTTTT
TRBD2 TRBJ2-7 NA TRBV18 CASSPRGGSSYEQYF TGTGCCAGCTCACCTCGGGGCGGGAGCTCCTACGAGCAGTACTTC
NA TRBJ2-4 NA TRBV30 CAWSVLGQWNLIAKNIQYF TGTGCCTGGAGTGTACTTGGACAGTGGAATCTAATAGCCAAAAACATTCAGTACTTC
TRBD2 TRBJ2-4 NA TRBV28 CASSSAGGFSDLYF TGTGCCAGCAGTTCGGCCGGGGGGTTCAGTGACCTCTACTTC
TRBD2 TRBJ2-7 NA TRBV5-1 CASSHSGTRTNEQYF TGCGCCAGCAGCCATTCCGGGACTAGGACCAACGAGCAGTACTTC
NA TRBJ2-7 NA TRBV9 CASSVVGGVGHEQYF TGTGCCAGCAGCGTAGTAGGGGGGGTAGGCCACGAGCAGTACTTC
NA TRBJ1-4 NA TRBV7-9 CASSLGGTSATNEKLFF TGTGCCAGCAGCTTAGGTGGGACATCGGCAACTAATGAAAAACTGTTTTTT
NA TRBJ2-7 NA TRBV19 CASRSLGLSGEQYF TGTGCCAGTAGATCCCTCGGACTGTCCGGGGAGCAGTACTTC
NA TRBJ2-7 NA TRBV7-2 CASSLGTGGGYEQYF TGTGCCAGCAGCTTAGGCACAGGGGGGGGCTACGAGCAGTACTTC
NA TRBJ2-3 NA TRBV11-2 CASSFRPEATDTQYF TGTGCCAGCAGCTTCCGACCGGAGGCCACAGATACGCAGTATTTT
TRBD1 TRBJ2-1 once TRBV10-1 CASSENRDRVVNNEQFF TGCGCCAGCAGTGAAAACCGGGACAGGGTGGTTAACAATGAGCAGTTCTTC
TRBD2 TRBJ2-1 NA TRBV18 CASSPEAGGYNEQFF TGTGCCAGCTCACCAGAGGCGGGAGGGTACAATGAGCAGTTCTTC
NA TRBJ2-1 once TRBV15 CATSTTKGPGDNEQFF TGTGCCACCAGCACAACTAAGGGACCCGGGGACAATGAGCAGTTCTTC
NA TRBJ2-3 NA TRBV5-6 CASSGTLFSTDTQYF TGTGCCAGCAGCGGGACACTCTTCAGCACAGATACGCAGTATTTT
TRBD1 TRBJ1-5 once TRBV2 CASSEDRASNQPQHF TGTGCCAGCAGTGAGGACAGGGCAAGCAATCAGCCCCAGCATTTT
NA TRBJ2-3 NA TRBV18 CASSPPVQDTQYF TGTGCCAGCTCACCACCGGTCCAAGATACGCAGTATTTT
NA TRBJ2-3 NA TRBV9 CASSVGDSRGTQYF TGTGCCAGCAGCGTAGGGGACTCGAGGGGGACGCAGTATTTT
TRBD1 TRBJ1-1 NA TRBV5-1 CASSQPGTGKAFF TGCGCCAGCAGCCAACCTGGGACAGGCAAAGCTTTCTTT
NA TRBJ2-3 NA TRBV11-2 CASSAPGERILNEYF TGTGCCAGCAGCGCCCCAGGTGAACGGATCCTAAACGAGTATTTT
NA TRBJ2-3 NA TRBV5-5 CASSLTASTDTQYF TGTGCCAGCAGCTTGACCGCTAGCACAGATACGCAGTATTTT
TRBD1 TRBJ1-4 NA TRBV29-1 CSVGTANEKLFF TGCAGCGTAGGGACAGCAAATGAAAAACTGTTTTTT
TRBD1 TRBJ2-3 NA TRBV7-9 CASSSWGQSGRDTQYF TGTGCCAGCAGCTCCTGGGGACAGAGTGGGCGGGATACGCAGTATTTT
TRBD1 TRBJ2-5 NA TRBV18 CASSSGQAPETQYF TGTGCCAGCTCATCGGGACAGGCCCCAGAGACCCAGTACTTC
NA TRBJ2-1 once TRBV7-9 CASSLSLAGSYNEQFF TGTGCCAGCAGCTTAAGCTTGGCAGGCTCCTACAATGAGCAGTTCTTC
TRBD2 TRBJ2-3 NA TRBV10-3 CATRETQTSLLFTQYF TGTGCCACCAGAGAGACACAGACTAGCTTATTATTTACGCAGTATTTT
NA TRBJ2-1 NA TRBV18 CASSPARRDYNEQFF TGTGCCAGCTCACCGGCCCGGAGGGACTACAATGAGCAGTTCTTC
NA TRBJ2-3 once TRBV19 CASKVFGSPRDTQYF TGTGCCAGTAAAGTATTTGGGTCCCCACGGGATACGCAGTATTTT
NA TRBJ2-1 NA TRBV5-1 CASSLGPDNEQFF TGCGCCAGCAGCTTGGGCCCCGATAATGAGCAGTTCTTC
NA TRBJ1-1 NA TRBV27 CASTDWSHTEAFF TGTGCCAGCACCGATTGGAGCCACACTGAAGCTTTCTTT
TRBD2 TRBJ2-7 NA TRBV6-5 CASSPSGRSYEQYF TGTGCCAGCAGTCCTAGCGGGAGGAGCTACGAGCAGTACTTC
NA TRBJ2-3 NA TRBV4-3 CASSHGGFTDTQYF TGCGCCAGCAGCCATGGCGGCTTCACAGATACGCAGTATTTT
TRBD1 TRBJ2-1 NA TRBV10-3 CAISSGTGGWNEQFF TGTGCCATCAGTTCCGGGACAGGGGGCTGGAATGAGCAGTTCTTC